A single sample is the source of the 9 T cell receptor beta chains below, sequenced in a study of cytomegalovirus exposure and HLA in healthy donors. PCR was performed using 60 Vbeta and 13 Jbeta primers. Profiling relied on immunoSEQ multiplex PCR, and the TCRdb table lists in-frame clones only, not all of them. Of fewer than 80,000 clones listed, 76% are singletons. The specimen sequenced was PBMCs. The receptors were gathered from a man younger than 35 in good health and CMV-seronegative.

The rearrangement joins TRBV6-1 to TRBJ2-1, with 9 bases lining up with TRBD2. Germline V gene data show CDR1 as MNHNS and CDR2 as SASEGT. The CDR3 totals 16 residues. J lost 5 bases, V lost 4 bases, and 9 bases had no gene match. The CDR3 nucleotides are TGTGCCAGCAGTGTGGGTCAGGCGGGGGGGAACAATGAGCAGTTCTTC. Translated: CASSVGQAGGNNEQFF.

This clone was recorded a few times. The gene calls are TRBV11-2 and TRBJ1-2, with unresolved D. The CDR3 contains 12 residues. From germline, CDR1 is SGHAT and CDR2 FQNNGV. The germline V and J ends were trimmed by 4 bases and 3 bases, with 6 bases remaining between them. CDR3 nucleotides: TGTGCCAGCAGCTCGGGGTACTATGGCTACACCTTC. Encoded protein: CASSSGYYGYTF.

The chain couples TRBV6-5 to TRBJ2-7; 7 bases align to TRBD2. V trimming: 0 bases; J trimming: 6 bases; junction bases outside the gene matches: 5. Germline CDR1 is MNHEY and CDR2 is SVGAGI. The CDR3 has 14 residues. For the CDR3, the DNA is TGTGCCAGCAGTTACTCGCGGGGGTCAAGCGAGCAGTACTTC. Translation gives CASSYSRGSSEQYF.

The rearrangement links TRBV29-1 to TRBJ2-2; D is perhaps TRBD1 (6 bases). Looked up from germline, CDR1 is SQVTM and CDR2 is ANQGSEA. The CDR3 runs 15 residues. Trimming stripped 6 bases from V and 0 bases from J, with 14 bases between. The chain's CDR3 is CSVVQGPSNTGELFF. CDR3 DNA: TGCAGCGTGGTACAGGGACCCTCGAACACCGGGGAGCTGTTTTTT.

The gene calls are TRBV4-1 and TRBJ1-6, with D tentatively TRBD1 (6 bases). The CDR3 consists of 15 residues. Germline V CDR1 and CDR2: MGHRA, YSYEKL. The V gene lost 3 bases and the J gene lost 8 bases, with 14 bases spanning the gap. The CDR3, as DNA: TGCGCCAGCAGCCAGCCCACAGGGCTATATTCACCCCTCCACTTT. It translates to CASSQPTGLYSPLHF.

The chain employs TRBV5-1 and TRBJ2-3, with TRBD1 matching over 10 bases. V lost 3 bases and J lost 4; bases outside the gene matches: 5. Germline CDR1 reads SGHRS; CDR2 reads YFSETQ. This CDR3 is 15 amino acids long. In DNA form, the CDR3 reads TGCGCCAGCAGCTCCGGGACAGGGGCGCCAGATACGCAGTATTTT. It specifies CASSSGTGAPDTQYF.

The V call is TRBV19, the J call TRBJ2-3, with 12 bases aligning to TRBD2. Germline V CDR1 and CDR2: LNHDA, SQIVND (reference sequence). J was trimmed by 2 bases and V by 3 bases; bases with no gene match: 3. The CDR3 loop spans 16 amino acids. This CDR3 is CASSMTSGGFTDTQYF. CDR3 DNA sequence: TGTGCCAGTAGTATGACTAGCGGGGGATTCACAGATACGCAGTATTTT.

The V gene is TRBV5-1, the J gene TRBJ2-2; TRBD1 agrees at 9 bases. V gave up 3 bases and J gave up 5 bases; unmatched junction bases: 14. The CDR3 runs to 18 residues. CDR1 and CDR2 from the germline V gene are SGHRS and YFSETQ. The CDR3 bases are TGCGCCAGCAGCTGGGCCCGGGACAGGGTTCTCAGAACCGGGGAGCTGTTTTTT. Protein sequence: CASSWARDRVLRTGELFF.

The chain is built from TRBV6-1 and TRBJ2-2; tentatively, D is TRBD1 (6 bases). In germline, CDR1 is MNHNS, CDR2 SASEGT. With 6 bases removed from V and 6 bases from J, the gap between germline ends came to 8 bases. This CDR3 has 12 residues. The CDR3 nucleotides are TGTGCCAGCAGGGCAGGGGCCGGGGAGCTGTTTTTT. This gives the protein CASRAGAGELFF.